The T cell receptor (beta chain) described here comes from a study of neoadjuvant anti-PD-1 for oral cavity cancer. Overall study findings and caveats: Post-nivolumab, blood T cell clonality was significantly elevated in non-responders.

As to this clone: Its antigen is unknown.

Most PBMC samples had 480 ng input DNA in six replicates. The data were produced by immunoSEQ multiplex PCR, yet TCRdb's version contains in-frame clones alone and is incomplete. The sample carries about 61,000 clones, approximately 79% recorded once. The clonotype was recovered from a person between 40 and 85 years old with oral cavity squamous cell carcinoma. The material sequenced was PBMCs, taken before nivolumab (anti-PD-1) treatment.

In nucleotides, the CDR3 is TGTGCCAGCAGGCCAGGCGGGACAACCTACGAGCAGTACTTC. Amino acid sequence: CASRPGGTTYEQYF. The chain is built from TRBV27 and TRBJ2-7; D assignment may be TRBD1 or TRBD2 (6 bases each). Germline CDR1 MNHEY, CDR2 SMNVEV (reference sequence). V dropped 6 bases and J dropped 2 bases, with 14 bases sitting between them. The CDR3 contains 14 residues.